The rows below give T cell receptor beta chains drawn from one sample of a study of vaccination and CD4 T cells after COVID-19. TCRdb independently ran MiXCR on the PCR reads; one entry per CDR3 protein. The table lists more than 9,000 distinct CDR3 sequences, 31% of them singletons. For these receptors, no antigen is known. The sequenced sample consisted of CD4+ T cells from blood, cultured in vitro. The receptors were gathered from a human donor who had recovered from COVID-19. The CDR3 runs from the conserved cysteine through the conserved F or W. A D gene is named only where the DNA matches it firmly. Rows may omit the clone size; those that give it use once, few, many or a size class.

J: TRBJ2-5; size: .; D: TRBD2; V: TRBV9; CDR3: CASSATTSGTQETQYF; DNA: TGTGCCAGCAGCGCCACGACTAGCGGAACGCAAGAGACCCAGTACTTC
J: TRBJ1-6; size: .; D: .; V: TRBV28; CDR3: CASSATARNSPLHF; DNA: TGTGCCAGCAGCGCCACAGCAAGGAATTCACCCCTCCACTTT
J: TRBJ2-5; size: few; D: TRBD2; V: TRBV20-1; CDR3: CSARLAGEETQYF; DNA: TGCAGTGCTAGACTAGCGGGAGAAGAGACCCAGTACTTC
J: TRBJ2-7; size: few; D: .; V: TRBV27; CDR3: CASSLPEGGSEQYF; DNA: TGTGCCAGCAGTTTACCCGAGGGGGGGAGCGAGCAGTACTTC
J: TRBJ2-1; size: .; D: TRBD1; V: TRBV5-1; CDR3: CASRGHQTGSWNEQFF; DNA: TGCGCCAGCAGGGGCCATCAGACAGGGTCTTGGAATGAGCAGTTCTTC
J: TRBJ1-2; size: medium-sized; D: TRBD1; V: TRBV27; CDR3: CASRGQGYGGNYGYTF; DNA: TGTGCCAGCAGGGGACAGGGGTACGGAGGCAACTATGGCTACACCTTC
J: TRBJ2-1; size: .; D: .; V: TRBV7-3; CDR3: CASSSSGTQYNEQFF; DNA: TGTGCCAGCAGCTCCTCCGGGACTCAGTACAATGAGCAGTTCTTC
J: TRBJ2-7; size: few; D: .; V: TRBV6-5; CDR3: CASSFNREGKEQYF; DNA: TGTGCCAGCAGTTTTAACAGGGAGGGTAAGGAGCAGTACTTC
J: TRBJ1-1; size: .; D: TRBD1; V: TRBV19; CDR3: CASTPRQGPSAFF; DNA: TGTGCCAGTACCCCCAGACAGGGGCCTTCAGCTTTCTTT
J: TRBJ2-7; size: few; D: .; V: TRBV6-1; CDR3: CASYRDTISYEQYF; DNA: TGTGCCAGCTACCGGGACACAATATCCTACGAGCAGTACTTC
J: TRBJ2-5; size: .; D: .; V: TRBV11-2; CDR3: CASKPVGETQYF; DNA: TGTGCCAGCAAACCCGTCGGGGAGACCCAGTACTTC
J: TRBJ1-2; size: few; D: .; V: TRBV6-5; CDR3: CASSYRGSRGNYGYTF; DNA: TGTGCCAGCAGTTACCGTGGGAGTAGGGGAAACTATGGCTACACCTTC
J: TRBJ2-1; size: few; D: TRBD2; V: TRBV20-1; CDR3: CSAVDRGGPGEQFF; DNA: TGCAGTGCCGTAGATCGGGGAGGGCCAGGGGAGCAGTTCTTC
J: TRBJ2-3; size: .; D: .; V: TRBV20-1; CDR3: CSAHLRGDTQYF; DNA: TGCAGTGCGCACTTGAGAGGAGATACGCAGTATTTT
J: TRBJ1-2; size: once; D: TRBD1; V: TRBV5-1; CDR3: CASSLEGQGFGYTF; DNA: TGCGCCAGCAGCTTGGAGGGACAGGGGTTTGGCTACACCTTC
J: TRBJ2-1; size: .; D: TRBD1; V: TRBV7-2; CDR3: CASSRDRGGYNEQFF; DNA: TGTGCCAGCAGTCGCGACAGGGGGGGGTACAATGAGCAGTTCTTC
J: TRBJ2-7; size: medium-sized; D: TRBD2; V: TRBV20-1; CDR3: CSARDEGLAGVEQYF; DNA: TGCAGTGCTAGAGATGAGGGGCTAGCGGGGGTTGAGCAGTACTTC
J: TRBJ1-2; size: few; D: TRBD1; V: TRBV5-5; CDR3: CASSLGQGFGYTF; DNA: TGTGCCAGCAGCTTAGGACAGGGCTTTGGCTACACCTTC
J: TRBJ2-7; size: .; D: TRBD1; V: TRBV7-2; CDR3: CASSQDRGNYEQYF; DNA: TGTGCCAGCAGTCAGGACAGGGGGAACTACGAGCAGTACTTC
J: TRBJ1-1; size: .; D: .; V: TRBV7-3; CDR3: CASSLTVNTEAFF; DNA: TGTGCCAGCAGCTTAACAGTGAACACTGAAGCTTTCTTT
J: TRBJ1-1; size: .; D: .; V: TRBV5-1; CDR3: CASSLVPGTEAFF; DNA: TGCGCCAGCAGCTTGGTCCCGGGAACTGAAGCTTTCTTT
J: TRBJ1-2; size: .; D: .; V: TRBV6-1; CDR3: CASSESLRGGYTF; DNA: TGTGCCAGCAGTGAATCCCTCCGGGGCGGCTACACCTTC
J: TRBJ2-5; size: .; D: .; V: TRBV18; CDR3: CASSPAEGRKTQYF; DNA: TGTGCCAGCTCACCAGCGGAGGGTCGGAAGACCCAGTACTTC
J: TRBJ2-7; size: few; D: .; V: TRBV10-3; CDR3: CAISELNEQYF; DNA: TGTGCCATCAGTGAGTTGAACGAGCAGTACTTC
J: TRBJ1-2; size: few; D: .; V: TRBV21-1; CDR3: CASSKKGCEYGYTF; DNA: TGTGCCAGCAGCAAGAAGGGGTGCGAATATGGCTACACCTTC
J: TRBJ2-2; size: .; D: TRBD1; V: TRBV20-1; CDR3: CSARKSGQGGPGELFF; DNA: TGCAGTGCTAGAAAGAGTGGACAGGGCGGTCCCGGGGAGCTGTTTTTT
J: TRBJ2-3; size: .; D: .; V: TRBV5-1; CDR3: CASSLSGGTDTQYF; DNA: TGCGCCAGCAGCTTGTCCGGCGGCACAGATACGCAGTATTTT
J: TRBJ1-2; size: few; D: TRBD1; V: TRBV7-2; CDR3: CASSPRPGQGGGYTF; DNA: TGTGCCAGCAGCCCGAGGCCGGGACAGGGTGGTGGCTACACCTTC
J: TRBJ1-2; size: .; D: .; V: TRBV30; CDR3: CAWSVGQFYGYTF; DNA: TGTGCCTGGAGTGTAGGGCAGTTCTATGGCTACACCTTC
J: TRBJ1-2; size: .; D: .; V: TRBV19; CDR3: CASSIGANYGYTF; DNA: TGTGCCAGTAGTATTGGGGCCAACTATGGCTACACCTTC
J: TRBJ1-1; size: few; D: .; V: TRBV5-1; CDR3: CASSLQGRTEAFF; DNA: TGCGCCAGCAGCTTGCAGGGACGCACTGAAGCTTTCTTT
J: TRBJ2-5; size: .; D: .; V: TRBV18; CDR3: CASSPPSGSQYF; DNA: TGTGCCAGCTCACCACCCTCCGGGTCCCAGTACTTC
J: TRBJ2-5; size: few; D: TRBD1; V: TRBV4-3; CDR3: CASSQDLTGGVETQYF; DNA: TGCGCCAGCAGCCAAGATCTGACAGGGGGCGTGGAGACCCAGTACTTC
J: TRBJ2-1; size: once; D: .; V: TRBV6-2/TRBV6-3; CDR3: CASSLGGLKDEQFF; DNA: TGTGCCAGCAGTTTAGGGGGGCTGAAAGATGAGCAGTTCTTC
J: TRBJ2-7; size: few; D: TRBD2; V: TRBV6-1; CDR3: CASSQAGGGHQPYF; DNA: TGTGCCAGCAGCCAGGCGGGGGGGGGGCACCAGCCGTACTTC
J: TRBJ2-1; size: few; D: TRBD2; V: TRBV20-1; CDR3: CSARVPRLAEKEQFF; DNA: TGCAGTGCTAGAGTACCGCGACTAGCGGAAAAAGAGCAGTTCTTC
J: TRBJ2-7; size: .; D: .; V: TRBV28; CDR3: CASTVGSVSYEQYF; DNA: TGTGCCAGCACCGTCGGGTCAGTCTCCTACGAGCAGTACTTC
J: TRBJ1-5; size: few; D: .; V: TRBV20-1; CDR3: CSARESRPNQPQHF; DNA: TGCAGTGCTAGAGAGAGTCGTCCCAATCAGCCCCAGCATTTT
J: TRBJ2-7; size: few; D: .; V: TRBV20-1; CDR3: CSASLGLGYEQYF; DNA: TGCAGTGCTAGTCTGGGTCTGGGGTACGAGCAGTACTTC
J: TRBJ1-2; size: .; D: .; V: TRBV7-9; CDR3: CASSLSLGYTF; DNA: TGTGCCAGCAGCTTAAGCTTGGGCTACACCTTC
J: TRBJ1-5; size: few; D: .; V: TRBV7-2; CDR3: CASSRVGADQPQHF; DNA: TGTGCCAGCTCCAGGGTGGGGGCGGATCAGCCCCAGCATTTT
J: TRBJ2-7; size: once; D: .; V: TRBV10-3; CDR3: CAISGWDMRMINYEQYF; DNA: TGTGCCATCAGTGGGTGGGACATGCGGATGATTAATTACGAGCAGTACTTC
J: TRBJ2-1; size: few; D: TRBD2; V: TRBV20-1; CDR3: CSARPTSDSLSYNEQFF; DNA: TGCAGTGCTAGACCGACTAGCGATAGCCTATCCTACAATGAGCAGTTCTTC
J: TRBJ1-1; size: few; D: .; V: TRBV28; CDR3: CASSSPPRSTEAFF; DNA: TGTGCCAGCAGTTCCCCTCCTCGGAGCACTGAAGCTTTCTTT
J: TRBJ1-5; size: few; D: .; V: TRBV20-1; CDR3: CSVQTGTMLQPQHF; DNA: TGCAGTGTTCAGACCGGGACAATGCTTCAGCCCCAGCATTTT
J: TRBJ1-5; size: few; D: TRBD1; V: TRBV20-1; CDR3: CSALTGSQPQHF; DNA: TGCAGTGCTTTGACAGGGAGTCAGCCCCAGCATTTT
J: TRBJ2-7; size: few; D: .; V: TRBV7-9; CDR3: CASSPPGMIHEQYF; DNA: TGTGCCAGCAGCCCACCCGGGATGATCCACGAGCAGTACTTC
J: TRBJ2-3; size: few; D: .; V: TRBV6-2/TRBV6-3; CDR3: CASSYTGTYTDTQYF; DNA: TGTGCCAGCAGTTACACCGGGACATACACAGATACGCAGTATTTT
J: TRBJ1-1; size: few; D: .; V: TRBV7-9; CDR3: CASSPLRGMNTEAFF; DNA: TGTGCCAGCAGCCCCCTCCGGGGGATGAACACTGAAGCTTTCTTT
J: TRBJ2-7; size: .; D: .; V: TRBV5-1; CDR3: CASSSGPDTGSYEQYF; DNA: TGCGCCAGCAGCTCCGGCCCGGACACCGGATCCTACGAGCAGTACTTC
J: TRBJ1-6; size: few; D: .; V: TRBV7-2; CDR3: CASSSSESEPLHF; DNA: TGTGCCAGCAGTTCCAGTGAATCGGAACCCCTCCACTTT
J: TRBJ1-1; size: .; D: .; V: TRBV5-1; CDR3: CASSLRAGLDDTEAFF; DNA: TGCGCCAGCAGCTTGAGGGCAGGACTTGATGACACTGAAGCTTTCTTT